This T cell receptor (beta chain) was identified in a study of early T cells in non-severe SARS-CoV-2 infection. General study results and limits: VDJdb-based matching was biased toward anti-spike CD8 responses and missed private and CD4 specificities.

Trimming took 6 bases from V and 2 from J, leaving 10 bases between them. The CDR3 is made up of 13 amino acids. Germline CDR1 is ENHRY and CDR2 is SYGVKD. Concerning this clonotype itself: What it binds is unknown.

Researchers attached unique molecular identifiers to individual cDNA molecules. Each CDR3 protein is one row after TCRdb ran MiXCR on the 5' RACE reads. This sample has around 58,000 distinct CDR3 sequences; approximately 12% occur once, and the top ten carry around 9.9%. Sequencing was performed on whole blood. The sequence was obtained from an adult who was a healthcare worker with PCR-confirmed SARS-CoV-2 infection or an uninfected control (not recorded which). V and J are TRBV10-3 and TRBJ1-1; D gene uncertain. The CDR3 spells CAISRLDNTEAFF. Here the CDR3 DNA reads TGTGCCATCAGCCGATTAGACAACACTGAAGCTTTCTTT.